The clone carrying this TCR beta chain was counted a single time. What it recognizes is unknown. Data came from immunoSEQ multiplex PCR; TCRdb stores just in-frame clones and leaves some out. The sample includes fewer than 150,000 clones, around 90% of them seen just once. The entry originates in a study of T cell responses to AZD1222 COVID-19 vaccine. Whole-study findings and limits: Nearly half of the spike-specific TCRs reportedly recognize variant regions that carry no mutations. Distributed over spike, vaccine-associated CD4 TCRs predominated at 160-218 and 743-854. Donors were mostly white British, more females; clonal diversity possibly underestimated.

The germline CDR1 and CDR2 sequences are KGHSH and LQKENI. The length of the CDR3 is 15 residues. Germline trimming cut 4 bases from V and 7 bases from J; bases unmatched to any gene: 4. The receptor's source is an adult in good health. The chain joins TRBV18 to TRBJ2-1, with 13 bases aligning to TRBD2. This specimen was peripheral blood, taken on day 0 of AZD1222 vaccination. CDR3: CASSRGLAGDNEQFF. For the CDR3, the DNA is TGTGCCAGCTCACGAGGACTAGCGGGAGATAATGAGCAGTTCTTC.